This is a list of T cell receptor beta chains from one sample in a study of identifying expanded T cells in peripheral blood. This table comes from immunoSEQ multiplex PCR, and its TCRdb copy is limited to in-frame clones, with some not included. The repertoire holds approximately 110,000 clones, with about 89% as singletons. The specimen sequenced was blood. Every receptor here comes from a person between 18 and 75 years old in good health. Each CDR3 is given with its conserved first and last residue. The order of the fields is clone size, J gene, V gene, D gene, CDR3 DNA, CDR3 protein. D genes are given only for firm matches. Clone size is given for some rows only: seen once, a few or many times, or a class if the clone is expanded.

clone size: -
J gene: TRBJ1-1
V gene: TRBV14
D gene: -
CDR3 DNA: TGTGCCAGCAGCCTACTCTACGCTGAAGCTTTCTTT
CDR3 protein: CASSLLYAEAFF

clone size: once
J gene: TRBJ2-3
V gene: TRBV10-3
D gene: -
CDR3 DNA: TGTGCCATCAAGTCTAGCGAAGCGGATACGCAGTATTTT
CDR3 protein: CAIKSSEADTQYF

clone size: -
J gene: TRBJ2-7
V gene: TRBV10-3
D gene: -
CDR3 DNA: TGTGCCATCGGTCGGGGCGGGTTATCCTACGAGCAGTACTTC
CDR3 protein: CAIGRGGLSYEQYF

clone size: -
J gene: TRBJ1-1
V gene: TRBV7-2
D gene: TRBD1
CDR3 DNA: TGTGCCAGCAGCCCCCGGACAGGGGCGAGCACTGAAGCTTTCTTT
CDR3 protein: CASSPRTGASTEAFF

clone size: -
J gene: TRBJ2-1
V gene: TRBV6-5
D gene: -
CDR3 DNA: TGTGCCAGCACCTCAACGGGGTGGGCCCGCAATGAGCAGTTCTTC
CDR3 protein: CASTSTGWARNEQFF

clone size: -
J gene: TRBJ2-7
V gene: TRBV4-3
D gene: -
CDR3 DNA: TGCGCCAGCAGCCAAGATCGGGGAAGCGAGCAGTACTTC
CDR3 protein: CASSQDRGSEQYF

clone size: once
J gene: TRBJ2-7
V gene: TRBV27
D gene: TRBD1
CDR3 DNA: TGTGCCAGCAGTAAGACAGGGGGCTTTCAGCAGTACTTC
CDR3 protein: CASSKTGGFQQYF

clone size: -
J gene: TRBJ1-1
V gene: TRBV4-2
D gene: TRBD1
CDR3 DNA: TGTGCCAGCAGCCCACCGGACAGGGGGGCTTTCTTT
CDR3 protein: CASSPPDRGAFF

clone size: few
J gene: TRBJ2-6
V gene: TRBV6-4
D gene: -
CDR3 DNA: TGTGCCAGCAGTGTAGGGGACGGAGCCTCTGGGGCCAACGTCCTGACTTTC
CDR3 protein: CASSVGDGASGANVLTF

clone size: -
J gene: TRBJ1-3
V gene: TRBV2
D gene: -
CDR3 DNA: TGTGCCAGCAGAGAGGGTGCTGGAGGAAACACCATATATTTT
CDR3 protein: CASREGAGGNTIYF

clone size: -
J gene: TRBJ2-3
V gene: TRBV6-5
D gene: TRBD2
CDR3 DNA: TGTGCCAGCAGTTACTCGGGGCTAGCGGGCTATACGCAGTATTTT
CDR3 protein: CASSYSGLAGYTQYF

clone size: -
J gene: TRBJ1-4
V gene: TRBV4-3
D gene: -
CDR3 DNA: TGCGCCAGCAGCCAACGCGGGAGAACGGTTAATGAAAAACTGTTTTTT
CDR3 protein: CASSQRGRTVNEKLFF

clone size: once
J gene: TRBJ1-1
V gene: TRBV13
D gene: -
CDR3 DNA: TGTGCCAGCAGCGAGACGGTGAACACTGAAGCTTTCTTT
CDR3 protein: CASSETVNTEAFF

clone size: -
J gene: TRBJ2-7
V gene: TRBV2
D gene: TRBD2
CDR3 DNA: TGTGCCAGTCTTAAACCAGGGAGGGACGAGCAGTACTTC
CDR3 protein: CASLKPGRDEQYF

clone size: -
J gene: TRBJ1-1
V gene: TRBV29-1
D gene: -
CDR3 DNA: TGCAGCGCGGATAGAAATGTGGACACTGAAGCTTTCTTT
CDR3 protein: CSADRNVDTEAFF

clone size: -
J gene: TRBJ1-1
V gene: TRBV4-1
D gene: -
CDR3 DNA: TGCGCCAGCAGCCAAGCCGAGTCGGGGGATACTGAAGCTTTCTTT
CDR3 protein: CASSQAESGDTEAFF

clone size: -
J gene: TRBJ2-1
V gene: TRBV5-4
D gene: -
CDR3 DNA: TGTGCCAGCACTAACCCCACCCTCCTGGCAGGCGGGCAGCATGAGCAGTTCTTC
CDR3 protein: CASTNPTLLAGGQHEQFF

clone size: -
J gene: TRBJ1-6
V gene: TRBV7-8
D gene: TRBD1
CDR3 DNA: TGTGCCAGCAGCTCGGACAGGGGAAATTCACCCCTCCACTTT
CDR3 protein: CASSSDRGNSPLHF

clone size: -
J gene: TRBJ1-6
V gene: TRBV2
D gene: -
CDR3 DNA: TGTGCCAGCGGATACAGGGTTTCACCCCTCCACTTT
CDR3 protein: CASGYRVSPLHF

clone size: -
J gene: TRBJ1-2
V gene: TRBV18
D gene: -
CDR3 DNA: TGTGCCGGCTCACCGGACAGTAACTATGGCTACACCTTC
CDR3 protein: CAGSPDSNYGYTF

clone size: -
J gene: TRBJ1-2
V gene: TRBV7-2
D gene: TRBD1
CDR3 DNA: TGTGCCAGCAGCCCAGGGGGCGAAAATGGCTACACCTTC
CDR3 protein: CASSPGGENGYTF

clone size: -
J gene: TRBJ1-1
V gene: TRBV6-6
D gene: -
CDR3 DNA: TGTGCCAGCAGCACTGGACGGGTCATCATGAACACTGAAGCTTTCTTT
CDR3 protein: CASSTGRVIMNTEAFF

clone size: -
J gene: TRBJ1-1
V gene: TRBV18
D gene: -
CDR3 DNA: TGTGCCAGCTCACCCGGACGAGTCAAAGACCTGAACACTGAAGCTTTCTTT
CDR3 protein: CASSPGRVKDLNTEAFF

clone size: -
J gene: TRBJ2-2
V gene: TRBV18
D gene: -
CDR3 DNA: TGTGCCAGCTCTCTCGGCACCGGGGAGCTGTTTTTT
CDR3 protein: CASSLGTGELFF

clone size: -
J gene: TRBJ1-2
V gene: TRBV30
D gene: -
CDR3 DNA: TGTGCCTGGAACCATCTAGGGTATGGCTACACCTTC
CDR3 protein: CAWNHLGYGYTF

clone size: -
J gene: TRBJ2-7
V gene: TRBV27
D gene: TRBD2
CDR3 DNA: TGTGCCAGCCTATCCCGCGGGGGGCGTCAAGAGCAGTACTTC
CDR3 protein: CASLSRGGRQEQYF

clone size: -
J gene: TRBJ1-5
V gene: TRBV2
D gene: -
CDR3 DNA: TGTGCCAGCAGTGGAGACCACAATCAGCCCCAGCATTTT
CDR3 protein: CASSGDHNQPQHF

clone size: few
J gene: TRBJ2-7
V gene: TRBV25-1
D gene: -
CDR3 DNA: TGTGCCAGCAGTGTCGCCCACTACGAGCAGTACTTC
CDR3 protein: CASSVAHYEQYF

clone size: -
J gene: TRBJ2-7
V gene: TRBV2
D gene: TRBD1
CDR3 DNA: TGTGCCAGCAGTGTAGGCGACGGGACAGGGAACCAACATATAACCTACGAGCAGTACTTC
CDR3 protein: CASSVGDGTGNQHITYEQYF

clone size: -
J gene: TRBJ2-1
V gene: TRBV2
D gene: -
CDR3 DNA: TGTGCCAGCTCCTACAGGGACCTATACTACAATGAGCAGTTCTTC
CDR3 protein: CASSYRDLYYNEQFF

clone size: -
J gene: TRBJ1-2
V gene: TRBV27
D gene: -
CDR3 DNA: TGTGCCAGCAGTTTATCGTGGGGTTGGGGCTATGGCTACACCTTC
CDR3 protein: CASSLSWGWGYGYTF

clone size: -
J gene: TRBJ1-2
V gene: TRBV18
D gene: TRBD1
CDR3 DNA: TGTGCCAGCTCACCCGGCGGGGACAGGGGAAGTGGCTACACCTTC
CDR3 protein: CASSPGGDRGSGYTF

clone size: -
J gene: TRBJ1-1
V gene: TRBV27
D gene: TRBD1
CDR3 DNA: TGTGCCAGCAGTCGACAGGGGAGTTACACTGAAGCTTTCTTT
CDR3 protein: CASSRQGSYTEAFF

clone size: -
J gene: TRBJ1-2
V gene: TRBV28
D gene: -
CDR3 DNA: TGTGCCAGCAGTTTAGGCCATCAGGGTGGCTACACCTTC
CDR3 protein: CASSLGHQGGYTF

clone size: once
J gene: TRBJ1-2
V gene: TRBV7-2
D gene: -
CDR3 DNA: TGTGCCAGCAGCTTACAGCGGAGTGGCTACACCTTC
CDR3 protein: CASSLQRSGYTF

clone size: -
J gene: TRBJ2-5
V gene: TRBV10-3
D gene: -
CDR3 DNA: TGTGCCATCAGTGAGTCACCCAGCGCGAACCAAGAGACCCAGTACTTC
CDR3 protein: CAISESPSANQETQYF

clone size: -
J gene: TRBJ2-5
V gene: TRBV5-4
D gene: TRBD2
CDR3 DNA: TGTGCCAGCAGCGGGGGGGGAGAAGAGACCCAGTACTTC
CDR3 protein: CASSGGGEETQYF

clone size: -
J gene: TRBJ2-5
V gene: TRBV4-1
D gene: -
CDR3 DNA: TGCGCCAGCAGCCAAGTGGGCAGGGAGGAAATCGAGACCCAGTACTTC
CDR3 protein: CASSQVGREEIETQYF

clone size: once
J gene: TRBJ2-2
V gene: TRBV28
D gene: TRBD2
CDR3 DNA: TGTGCCAGCAGTAGGGGGGGACTAGCGGGGTACACCGGGGAGCTGTTTTTT
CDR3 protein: CASSRGGLAGYTGELFF

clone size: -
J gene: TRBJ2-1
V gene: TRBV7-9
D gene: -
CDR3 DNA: TGTGCCAGCAGCTTCGGGGGCTCCTACAATGAGCAGTTCTTC
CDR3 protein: CASSFGGSYNEQFF

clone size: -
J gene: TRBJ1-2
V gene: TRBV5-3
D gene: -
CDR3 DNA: TGTGCCAGAACCAGGGCCGGGGATGGTAAGGGCTATGGCTACACCTTC
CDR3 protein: CARTRAGDGKGYGYTF

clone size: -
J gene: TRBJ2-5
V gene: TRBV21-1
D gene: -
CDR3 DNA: TGTGCCAGCAGCATCCCCGGGACAGGATGGGCGGAGACCCAGTACTTC
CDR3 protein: CASSIPGTGWAETQYF

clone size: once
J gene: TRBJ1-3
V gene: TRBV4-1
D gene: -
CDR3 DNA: TGCGCCAGCAGCCAAGGGGGTGAGGGAAACACCATATATTTT
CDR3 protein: CASSQGGEGNTIYF

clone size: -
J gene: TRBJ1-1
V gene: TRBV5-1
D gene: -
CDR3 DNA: TGTGCCAGCAGCCCCGGGCCCCGTCCCGCTGAAGCTTTCTTT
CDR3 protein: CASSPGPRPAEAFF